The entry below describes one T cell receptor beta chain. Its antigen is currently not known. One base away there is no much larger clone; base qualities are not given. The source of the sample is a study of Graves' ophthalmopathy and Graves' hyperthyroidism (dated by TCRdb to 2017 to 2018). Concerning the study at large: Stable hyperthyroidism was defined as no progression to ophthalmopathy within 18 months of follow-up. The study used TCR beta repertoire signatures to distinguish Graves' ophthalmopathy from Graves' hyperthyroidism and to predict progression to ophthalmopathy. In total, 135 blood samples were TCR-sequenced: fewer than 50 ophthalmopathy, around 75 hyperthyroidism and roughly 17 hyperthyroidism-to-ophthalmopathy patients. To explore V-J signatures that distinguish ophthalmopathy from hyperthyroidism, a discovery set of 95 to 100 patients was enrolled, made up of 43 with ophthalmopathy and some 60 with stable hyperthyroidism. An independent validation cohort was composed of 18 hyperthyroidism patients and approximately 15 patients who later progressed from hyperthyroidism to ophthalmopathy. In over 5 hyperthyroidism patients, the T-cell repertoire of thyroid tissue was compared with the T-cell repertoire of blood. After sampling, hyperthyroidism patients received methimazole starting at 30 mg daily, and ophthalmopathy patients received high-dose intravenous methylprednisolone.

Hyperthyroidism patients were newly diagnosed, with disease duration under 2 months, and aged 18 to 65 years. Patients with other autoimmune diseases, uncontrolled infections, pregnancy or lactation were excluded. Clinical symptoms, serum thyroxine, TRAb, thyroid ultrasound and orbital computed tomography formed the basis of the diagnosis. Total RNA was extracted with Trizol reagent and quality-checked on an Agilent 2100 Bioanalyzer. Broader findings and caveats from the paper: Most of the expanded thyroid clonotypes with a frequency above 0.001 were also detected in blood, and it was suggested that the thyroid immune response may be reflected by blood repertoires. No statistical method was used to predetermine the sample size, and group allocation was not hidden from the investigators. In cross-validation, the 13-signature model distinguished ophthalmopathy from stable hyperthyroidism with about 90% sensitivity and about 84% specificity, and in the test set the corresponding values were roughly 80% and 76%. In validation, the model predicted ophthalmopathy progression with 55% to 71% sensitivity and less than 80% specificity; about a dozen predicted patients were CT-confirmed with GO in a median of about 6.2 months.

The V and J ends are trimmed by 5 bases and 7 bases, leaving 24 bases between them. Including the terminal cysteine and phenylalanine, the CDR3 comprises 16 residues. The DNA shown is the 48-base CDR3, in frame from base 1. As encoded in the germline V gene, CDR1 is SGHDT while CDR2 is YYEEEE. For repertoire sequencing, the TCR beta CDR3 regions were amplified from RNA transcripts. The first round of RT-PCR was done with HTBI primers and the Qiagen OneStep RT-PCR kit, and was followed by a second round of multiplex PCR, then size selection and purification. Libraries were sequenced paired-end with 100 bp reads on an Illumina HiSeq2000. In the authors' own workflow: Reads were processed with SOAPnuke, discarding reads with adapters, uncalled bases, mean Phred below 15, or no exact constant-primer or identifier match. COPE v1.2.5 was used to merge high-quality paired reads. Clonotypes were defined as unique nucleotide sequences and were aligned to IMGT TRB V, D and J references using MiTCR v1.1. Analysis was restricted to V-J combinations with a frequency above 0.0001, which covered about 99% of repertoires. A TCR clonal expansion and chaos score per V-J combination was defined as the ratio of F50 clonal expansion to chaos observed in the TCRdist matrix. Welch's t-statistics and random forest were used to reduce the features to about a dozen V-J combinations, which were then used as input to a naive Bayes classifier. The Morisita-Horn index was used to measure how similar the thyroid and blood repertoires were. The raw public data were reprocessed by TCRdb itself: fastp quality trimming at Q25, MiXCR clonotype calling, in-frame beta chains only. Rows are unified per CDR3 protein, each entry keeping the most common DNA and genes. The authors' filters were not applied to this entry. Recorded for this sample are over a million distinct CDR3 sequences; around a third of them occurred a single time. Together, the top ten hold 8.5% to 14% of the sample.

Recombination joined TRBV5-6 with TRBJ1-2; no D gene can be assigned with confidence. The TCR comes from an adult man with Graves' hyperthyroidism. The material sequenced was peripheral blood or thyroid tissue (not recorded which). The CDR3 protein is CASSLFSGIPTSGYTF. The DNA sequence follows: TGTGCCAGCAGTTTATTTTCCGGGATTCCCACCAGTGGCTACACCTTC.